Presented here are 14 T cell receptor beta chains from one specimen sequenced in a study of CD8 T cells in ankylosing spondylitis. Using its own MiXCR run on the 5' RACE reads, TCRdb lists one record per CDR3 protein. Of around 150,000 distinct CDR3 sequences in the sample, about 10% were seen once. The sequenced material came from blood, either unsorted or a sorted T cell fraction (not recorded which). The receptors shown here come from a female donor with ankylosing spondylitis or in good health (not recorded which).

This clonotype appeared many times. The CDR3 DNA reads TGTGCCAGCAGCCAAGATTGGGGGGGTGAGCAGTTCTTC. Protein product: CASSQDWGGEQFF. V is TRBV14 and J is TRBJ2-1; the match to TRBD2 covers 7 bases. The germline V gene has CDR1 SGHDN and CDR2 FVKESK. The CDR3 has 13 residues. With 0 bases clipped from V and 9 bases from J, the junction kept 2 bases outside the gene matches.

This clonotype was counted between two and nine times. This chain uses TRBV18 with TRBJ1-2; D is undetermined. The CDR3 has 14 residues. V lost 5 bases, J lost 7 bases, and 17 bases lay in between. Per the germline V gene, CDR1 is KGHSH and CDR2 is LQKENI. The CDR3 nucleotides read TGTGCCAGCTCAGTCATGGCGGATTCAGTTGGCTACACCTTC. Protein: CASSVMADSVGYTF.

This clonotype has more than one count but fewer than ten. The chain uses TRBV19 and TRBJ1-2; no clear D. The V end lost 10 bases, the J end lost 2 bases, and 14 bases lay between the germline ends. Germline V lookup: CDR1 LNHDA, CDR2 SQIVND (reference sequence). This CDR3 is built from 13 residues. Here the CDR3 DNA reads TGTGCCACCAGACGGATGGGGAACTATGGCTACACCTTC. It yields the protein CATRRMGNYGYTF.

This clonotype was detected ten times or more. J is TRBJ2-3 and V is TRBV2, with TRBD2 matching 7 bases. V shed 5 bases and J 14 bases; nucleotides not matched to a gene: 4. The CDR3 is 10 residues long. Germline values: CDR1 SNHLY, CDR2 FYNNEI. DNA of the CDR3: TGTGCCAGCAGTCTTAGCGGGTGGTATTTT. This codes for CASSLSGWYF.

As regards this clonotype: A much larger clone lies one base from this, so it may be a read error. The chain combines TRBV5-1 with TRBJ2-1, with D possibly TRBD1 on 5 matching bases. The CDR3 has 13 amino acids. Germline CDR1 reads SGHRS; CDR2 reads YFSETQ. The CDR3 here is CASNSDSYHEQFF. The DNA of the CDR3 is TGCGCCAGCAACAGCGACAGCTACCATGAGCAGTTCTTC.

This clonotype was seen many times. The rearrangement links TRBV12-3 or TRBV12-4 to TRBJ2-7; D may be TRBD1 or TRBD2 (5 bases each). V shed 7 bases and J shed 0 bases, with 10 bases lying between them. The CDR3 is 13 residues long. The CDR3: CASNRDGSYEQYF. DNA of the CDR3: TGTGCCAGCAATCGGGACGGCTCCTACGAGCAGTACTTC.

This clonotype was counted at least ten times. CDR3 protein: CASSGASGKGEQYF. CDR3 in DNA: TGTGCCAGCTCAGGGGCTAGCGGGAAGGGCGAGCAGTACTTC. The chain recombines TRBV18 with TRBJ2-7, with TRBD2 identical over 9 bases. Germline V lookup: CDR1 KGHSH, CDR2 LQKENI. This CDR3 spans 14 amino acids. Unmatched junction bases numbered 8, after V lost 5 bases and J lost 6 bases.

This clonotype has ten or more counts. The V call is TRBV7-2, the J call TRBJ2-1; 7 positions match TRBD2. The J segment lost 3 bases and the V segment lost 4 bases, leaving 3 bases of the junction unmatched. Per germline, CDR1 SGHTA and CDR2 FQGNSA. The CDR3 sequence is 14 residues long. CDR3: CASSSRDYYNEQFF. For the CDR3, the DNA is TGTGCCAGCAGCTCCAGGGACTACTACAATGAGCAGTTCTTC.

In its sample, this clonotype was seen many times. The CDR3 sequence: CASSSLVGYGYTF. Here the CDR3 DNA reads TGTGCCAGCAGCTCCCTAGTGGGGTATGGCTACACCTTC. The chain uses TRBV7-9 and TRBJ1-2; D unresolved. CDR3 length equals 13 residues. Trimming left V 4 bases short and J 5 bases short, with 11 bases between. Germline CDR1 SEHNR, CDR2 FQNEAQ (reference sequence). Looking up the rest from reference TRBV7-9 and TRBJ1-2 gives the full variable domain: DTGVSQNPRHKITKRGQNVTFRCDPISEHNRLYWYRQTLGQGPEFLTYFQNEAQLEKSRLLSDRFSAERPKGSFSTLEIQRTEQGDSAMYLCASSSLVGYGYTFGSGTRLTVV.

This clonotype was counted between two and nine times. J is TRBJ2-7 and V is TRBV11-3; tentative D call: TRBD1 (5 bases). V lost 3 bases to trimming and J lost 1 base, with 10 bases between them. Looked up from germline, CDR1 is SGHNT and CDR2 is YENEEA. This CDR3 has 14 amino acids. CDR3 bases: TGTGCCAGCAGCTTCCAAGCAGGGTCCTACGAGCAGTACTTC. Translating it yields CASSFQAGSYEQYF.

V gene TRBV10-1 combines with J gene TRBJ2-3; D gene ambiguous. V shed 6 bases and J shed 6 bases, with 7 bases lying between them. CDR3 length equals 11 residues. Germline CDR1 reads WNHNN; CDR2 reads SYGVQD (reference sequence). The CDR3 protein is CASRSSDTQYF. The CDR3 DNA reads TGCGCCAGCAGGTCAAGCGATACGCAGTATTTT.

This clonotype appeared many times. The chain links TRBV12-3 or TRBV12-4 to TRBJ2-1; TRBD2 agrees at 7 bases. With V trimmed by 0 bases and J by 4 bases, 6 bases remained unmatched. This CDR3 is 16 amino acids long. The CDR3 here is CASSLAGLPRYNEQFF. The CDR3 DNA is TGTGCCAGCAGTTTAGCGGGACTACCCCGTTACAATGAGCAGTTCTTC.

The rearrangement uses TRBV12-3 or TRBV12-4 and TRBJ1-1; D is undetermined. This CDR3 has 13 residues. The V end lost 7 bases, the J end lost 5 bases, and 14 bases lay between the germline ends. In nucleotides, the CDR3 is TGTGCCAGCAACCGTATCTTTAGAACTGAAGCTTTCTTT. Its protein product is CASNRIFRTEAFF.

This clonotype was counted ten times or more. This chain connects TRBV7-8 to TRBJ2-1; 11 positions match TRBD2. V lost 5 bases and J lost 6; bases outside the gene matches: 9. The CDR3 loop spans 16 amino acids. CDR1 is SGHVS and CDR2 is FQNEAQ in the germline V gene. DNA for the CDR3: TGTGCCAGCAGCGCCCGGGTAGCGGGGGGGCCCAATGAGCAGTTCTTC. This codes for CASSARVAGGPNEQFF.